This TCR beta chain is drawn from a study of monozygotic twins with inflammatory bowel disease. Study-wide findings and caveats: Discordant twins had repertoire similarity that did not differ from that of concordant twins, possibly from limited power.

Note on this clonotype: Its specificity is not known.

The CDR3 totals 15 residues. In germline, CDR1 is LGHDT, CDR2 YNNKEL (reference sequence). TCRdb re-called the 5' RACE reads; every CDR3 protein appears as one record, without DNA. The sample totals about 380,000 distinct CDR3 sequences. The V call is TRBV3-1, the J call TRBJ2-1; TCRdb indicates TRBD2, and absent DNA this call remains unverified. The sequencing input was blood. The clonotype originates from a human donor with ulcerative colitis or Crohn's disease, or a healthy co-twin of an affected twin (not recorded which). CDR3 in amino acids: CASSLTGLASNEQFF.